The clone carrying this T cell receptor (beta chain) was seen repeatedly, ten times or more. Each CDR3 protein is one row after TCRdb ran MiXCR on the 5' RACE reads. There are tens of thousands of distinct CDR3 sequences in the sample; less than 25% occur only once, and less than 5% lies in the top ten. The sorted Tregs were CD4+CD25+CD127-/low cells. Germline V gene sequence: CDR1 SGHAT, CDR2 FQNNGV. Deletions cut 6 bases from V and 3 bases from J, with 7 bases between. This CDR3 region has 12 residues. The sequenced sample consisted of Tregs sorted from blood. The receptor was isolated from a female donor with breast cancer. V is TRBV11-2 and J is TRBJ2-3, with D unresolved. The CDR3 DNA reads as TGTGCCAGCAGTTATAATACAGATACGCAGTATTTT. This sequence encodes CASSYNTDTQYF.